These 17 T cell receptor beta chains were all obtained from the same sample, sequenced in a study of response to subunit inactivated influenza vaccine. TCRdb ran MiXCR on the RT-PCR reads and lists one entry per CDR3 protein. Among hundreds of thousands of distinct CDR3 sequences, about an eighth were seen once, and the ten largest hold 10%. The sequencing here drew on PBMCs from blood, taken on the day of vaccination. The origin of the receptors is a man aged 50 or older who received an inactivated influenza vaccine.

The chain employs TRBV28 and TRBJ2-1; TRBD2 matches 9 bases. The V and J ends lost 6 bases and 3 bases, in that order; junction bases with no gene match: 6. CDR1 MDHEN and CDR2 SYDVKM come from the germline V gene. The CDR3 has 15 residues. The CDR3 coding sequence is TGTGCCAGCAGGCCCCCTAGCGGGGTCTACAATGAGCAGTTCTTC. This codes for CASRPPSGVYNEQFF.

This clonotype was found a few times. The chain is built from TRBV27 and TRBJ1-1; a weak D match, TRBD1 (5 bases). The CDR3 has 15 amino acids. CDR1 is MNHEY, CDR2 SMNVEV, per germline (reference sequence). V shed 2 bases and J shed 3 bases, with 13 bases lying between them. CDR3 amino acids: CASSLGGGFYTEAFF. In DNA form, the CDR3 reads TGTGCCAGCAGTTTAGGTGGGGGTTTTTACACTGAAGCTTTCTTT.

This clonotype was found many times. CDR3 region: CASSQEPRFYEQYF. The CDR3 DNA reads TGCGCCAGCAGCCAAGAACCCAGGTTCTACGAGCAGTACTTC. The genes are TRBV4-3 and TRBJ2-7; D unclear. Germline CDR1 and CDR2: LGHNA and YSLEER. The germline V and J ends were trimmed by 0 bases and 3 bases, with 9 bases remaining between them. The CDR3 length is 14 residues.

Turning to this clonotype: This could be a read error, since a much larger clone is one nucleotide away. The rearrangement joins TRBV27 to TRBJ2-1; D is undetermined. This CDR3 has 17 amino acids. V was clipped by 5 bases and J by 1 base, with 18 bases between them. Germline CDR1 is MNHEY and CDR2 is SMNVEV (reference sequence). CDR3 nucleotide sequence: TGTGCCAGCAGTACGAAATGGGTCGAAGGATCCTACAATGAGCAGTTCTTC. Amino acids: CASSTKWVEGSYNEQFF.

This clonotype was seen a few times. CDR3 in DNA: TGCAGTGCTACCGCCGTAAGACCGGGACTAGCTATCGATGAGCAGTTCTTC. This codes for CSATAVRPGLAIDEQFF. The chain is built from TRBV20-1 and TRBJ2-1; 9 bases map to TRBD2. Germline CDR1 reads DFQATT; CDR2 reads SNEGSKA (reference sequence). This CDR3 spans 17 amino acids. The V segment lost 4 bases and the J segment 8 bases; nucleotides outside the gene matches: 18.

Ten or more counts support this clonotype. The rearrangement uses TRBV5-1 and TRBJ1-2; the D is unclear. The CDR3 contains 16 residues. Germline CDR1 reads SGHRS; CDR2 reads YFSETQ. V lost 0 bases and J lost 0, with 12 bases in between. The CDR3 DNA is TGCGCCAGCAGCTTGGTTCCGGCAGCATCTAACTATGGCTACACCTTC. Protein sequence: CASSLVPAASNYGYTF.

This chain uses TRBV10-3 with TRBJ2-7; possibly TRBD2 for D (5 bases). Germline CDR1 ENHRY, CDR2 SYGVKD. V gave up 8 bases and J gave up 4 bases, with 18 bases separating them. There are 14 residues in the CDR3. CDR3 in DNA: TGTGCCATCCAGAGGCCGGGATTCGTGTACGAGCAGTACTTC. Amino acid sequence: CAIQRPGFVYEQYF.

The chain joins TRBV14 to TRBJ2-1; the D gene is possibly TRBD2 (5 bases). The length of the CDR3 is 14 residues. Per germline, CDR1 SGHDN and CDR2 FVKESK. With 0 bases removed from V and 8 bases from J, the gap between germline ends came to 11 bases. CDR3 loop: CASSQDIGSYEQFF. CDR3 nucleotides: TGTGCCAGCAGCCAAGATATTGGGAGCTATGAGCAGTTCTTC. Together with reference TRBV14 and TRBJ2-1, the CDR3 gives the full variable domain: EAGVTQFPSHSVIEKGQTVTLRCDPISGHDNLYWYRRVMGKEIKFLLHFVKESKQDESGMPNNRFLAERTGGTYSTLKVQPAELEDSGVYFCASSQDIGSYEQFFGPGTRLTVL.

This rearrangement joins TRBV12-3 or TRBV12-4 to TRBJ2-5, with a weak D call TRBD1 (5 bases). V lost 3 bases, J lost 1 base, and 15 bases lay in between. The CDR3 has 16 amino acids. The CDR3 loop is CASSFGPGHLQETQYF. CDR3 DNA: TGTGCCAGCAGTTTCGGTCCAGGACATCTCCAAGAGACCCAGTACTTC.

This chain uses TRBV14 with TRBJ2-2; 12 nucleotides match TRBD2. The germline gives CDR1 SGHDN, CDR2 FVKESK. This CDR3 has 16 residues. V lost 3 bases to trimming and J lost 6 bases; unmatched junction nucleotides: 5. CDR3 amino acids: CASSQYASGRAGELFF. In nucleotides, the CDR3 is TGTGCCAGCAGCCAGTACGCTAGCGGGAGGGCCGGGGAGCTGTTTTTT.

This clonotype was detected only a few times. This chain uses TRBV27 with TRBJ2-3; possibly TRBD2 for D (5 bases). CDR3 length: 14 amino acids. Trimming shortened V by 10 bases and J by 7 bases, and 21 bases separated the two germline ends. Germline V gene sequence: CDR1 MNHEY, CDR2 SMNVEV (reference sequence). The CDR3 sequence is CATESSGRWNTQYF. DNA for the CDR3: TGTGCCACCGAGTCCAGCGGAAGGTGGAATACGCAGTATTTT.

This clonotype was counted a few times. The gene calls are TRBV12-3 or TRBV12-4 and TRBJ1-5; D ambiguous. CDR3 length: 12 residues. V dropped 3 bases and J dropped 9 bases, with 9 bases sitting between them. CDR3 residues: CASSFPLGPQHF. The CDR3 region has the DNA TGTGCCAGCAGTTTCCCTCTTGGGCCCCAGCATTTT.

This clonotype was detected only a few times. The CDR3 spells CASSPGERGAYEQYF. CDR3 coding DNA: TGTGCCAGCAGCCCAGGGGAGAGGGGGGCCTACGAGCAGTACTTC. The V gene is TRBV7-8, the J gene TRBJ2-7; D might be TRBD1 or TRBD2, each matching 6 bases. Trimming stripped 5 bases from V and 2 bases from J, with 16 bases between. The CDR3 contains 15 residues. The V gene's germline CDR1 is SGHVS and CDR2 FQNEAQ.

The CDR3 DNA reads as TGTGCCAGCAGGACACAGGGGGATAATTCACCCCTCCACTTT. It specifies CASRTQGDNSPLHF. The chain is built from TRBV7-9 and TRBJ1-6; 8 bases match TRBD1. CDR1 SEHNR and CDR2 FQNEAQ come from the germline V gene (reference sequence). The junction had 3 bases not matched to a gene; V was cut back by 6 bases and J by 5 bases. The CDR3 spans 14 residues.

In this sample, this clonotype turned up a few times. The gene calls are TRBV7-9 and TRBJ2-5, with no clear D. V shed 3 bases and J shed 0 bases, with 8 bases lying between them. The V gene's germline CDR1 is SEHNR and CDR2 FQNEAQ (reference sequence). This CDR3 has 14 residues. The CDR3 loop is CASSFYTNQETQYF. Here the CDR3 DNA reads TGTGCCAGCAGCTTCTATACTAACCAAGAGACCCAGTACTTC. The variable domain in full, completed from reference TRBV7-9 and TRBJ2-5, reads DTGVSQNPRHKITKRGQNVTFRCDPISEHNRLYWYRQTLGQGPEFLTYFQNEAQLEKSRLLSDRFSAERPKGSFSTLEIQRTEQGDSAMYLCASSFYTNQETQYFGPGTRLLVL.

This clonotype appeared a few times. The chain joins TRBV19 to TRBJ1-1; the match to TRBD1 covers 8 bases. The V and J ends lost 8 bases and 0 bases, in that order; junction bases with no gene match: 2. The germline gives CDR1 LNHDA, CDR2 SQIVND (reference sequence). The CDR3 consists of 13 residues. As DNA, the CDR3 is TGTGCCAGTGGACAGGGCATGAACACTGAAGCTTTCTTT. Translating it yields CASGQGMNTEAFF.

V is TRBV29-1 and J is TRBJ2-7; unclear D gene. V was trimmed by 6 bases and J by 7 bases, leaving 16 bases between them. Germline-derived CDR1 and CDR2 are SQVTM and ANQGSEA. The CDR3 is 12 residues long. The chain's CDR3 is CSVDGLGLEQYF. CDR3 nucleotides: TGCAGCGTCGACGGCCTTGGCCTGGAGCAGTACTTC.